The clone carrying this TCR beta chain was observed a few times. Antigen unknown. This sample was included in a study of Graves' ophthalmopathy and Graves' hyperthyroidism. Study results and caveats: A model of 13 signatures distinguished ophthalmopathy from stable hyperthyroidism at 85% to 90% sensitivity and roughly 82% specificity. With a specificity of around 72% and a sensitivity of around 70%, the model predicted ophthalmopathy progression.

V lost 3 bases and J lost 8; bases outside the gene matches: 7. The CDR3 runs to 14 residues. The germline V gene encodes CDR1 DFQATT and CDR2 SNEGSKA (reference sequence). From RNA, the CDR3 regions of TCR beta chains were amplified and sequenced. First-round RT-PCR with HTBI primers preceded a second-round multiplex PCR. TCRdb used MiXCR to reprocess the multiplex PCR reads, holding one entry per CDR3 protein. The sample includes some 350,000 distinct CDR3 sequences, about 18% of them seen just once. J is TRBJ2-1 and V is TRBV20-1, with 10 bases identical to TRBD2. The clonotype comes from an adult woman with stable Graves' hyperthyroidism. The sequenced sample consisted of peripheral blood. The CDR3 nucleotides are TGCAGTGCTAGTGGGACTAGCGATGAGTATGAGCAGTTCTTC. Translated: CSASGTSDEYEQFF.